Detailed here is one T cell receptor beta chain. The sample belongs to a study of beta chain features in type 1 diabetes. The V end was cut by 0 bases, the J end by 1 base, with 13 bases between. The germline CDR1 and CDR2 sequences are SGDLS and YYNGEE. This CDR3 is built from 16 residues. Expressed TCRB transcripts were sequenced because the entire RNA isolate underwent reverse transcription. Data came from immunoSEQ multiplex PCR; TCRdb stores just in-frame clones and leaves some out. The sample consists of approximately 160,000 clones, under 9.5% of them appearing once. Sequences were obtained from central memory CD4+ T cells from blood. This sequence joins TRBV9 and TRBJ2-5; a possible D gene is TRBD2 (6 bases). This sequence originates from a man aged 18-30 years in good health. CDR3 DNA sequence: TGTGCCAGCAGCGTAGGGGCGGGGTCGGCCCAAGAGACCCAGTACTTC. It is translated as CASSVGAGSAQETQYF.